The 32 T cell receptor beta chains given below trace back to one sample, sequenced in a study of siplizumab effects on memory and regulatory T cells. TCRdb keeps only in-frame clones here, not all; method: immunoSEQ multiplex PCR. This sample has 94,000 or so clones, with 80% to 95% found just once. Sequences were obtained from CD8+ T cells sorted from blood. Receptors originate from a human donor in good health.

The rearrangement uses TRBV5-8 and TRBJ1-5; 8 positions agree with TRBD1. This CDR3 has 14 amino acids. V was pared by 4 bases and J by 3 bases, with 3 bases of the junction left unmatched. Germline values: CDR1 SGHTS, CDR2 YDEGEE. This CDR3 is CASSRRGLNQPQHF. As DNA, the CDR3 is TGTGCCAGCAGCCGCAGGGGGCTCAATCAGCCCCAGCATTTT.

The V call is TRBV4-1, the J call TRBJ1-2; D is possibly TRBD1 (6 bases). This CDR3 contains 17 residues. V gave up 4 bases and J gave up 4 bases, with 22 bases separating them. Germline CDR1 reads MGHRA; CDR2 reads YSYEKL. The CDR3 sequence is CASSPIWVQGHAYGYTF. As DNA, the CDR3 is TGCGCCAGCAGCCCCATCTGGGTGCAGGGACATGCCTATGGCTACACCTTC.

This rearrangement joins TRBV19 to TRBJ2-1, with TRBD2 matching 9 bases. In germline, CDR1 is LNHDA, CDR2 SQIVND (reference sequence). This CDR3 comprises 14 residues. With 5 bases clipped from V and 7 bases from J, the junction kept 6 bases outside the gene matches. CDR3 coding DNA: TGTGCCAGTAGTCCAAGCGGGGGGAGTAATGAGCAGTTCTTC. It encodes CASSPSGGSNEQFF.

The J gene is TRBJ1-4, the V gene TRBV30; D call uncertain. Trimming removed 0 bases from V and 1 base from J, with 9 bases in between. Germline V gene lookup returns CDR1 GTSNPN and CDR2 SVGIG (reference sequence). This CDR3 is built from 15 residues. The DNA of the CDR3 is TGTGCCTGGAGTGTATTCGGGGAAACTAATGAAAAACTGTTTTTT. Residues: CAWSVFGETNEKLFF.

This rearrangement joins TRBV7-8 to TRBJ1-1; 9 nucleotides line up with TRBD1. Trimming at V came to 0 bases and at J to 6 bases, leaving 5 bases not matched to a gene. The length of the CDR3 is 15 residues. Per germline, CDR1 SGHVS and CDR2 FQNEAQ. The CDR3 reads CASSLASQGASEAFF. The CDR3 nucleotides read TGTGCCAGCAGCTTAGCATCACAGGGGGCTTCTGAAGCTTTCTTT.

The chain uses TRBV15 and TRBJ1-1; weak D call: TRBD1 (6 bases). Germline V gene lookup returns CDR1 LNHNV and CDR2 YYDKDF (reference sequence). V shed 0 bases and J shed 7 bases, with 12 bases lying between them. The CDR3 extends over 14 amino acids. The CDR3 protein is CATSRDMRQDEAFF. CDR3 nucleotide sequence: TGTGCCACCAGCAGAGATATGAGACAGGATGAAGCTTTCTTT.

This chain joins TRBV7-9 and TRBJ2-3; the match to TRBD2 covers 9 bases. After removal of 4 bases from V and 5 bases from J, the junction contained 10 bases not matched to a gene. This CDR3 is 16 amino acids long. Germline lookup yields CDR1 SEHNR and CDR2 FQNEAQ (reference sequence). In DNA, the CDR3 is TGTGCCAGCAGCTCCCTCGCGGGGGGGCCTGGAGATACGCAGTATTTT. This codes for CASSSLAGGPGDTQYF.

V usage is TRBV27 and J usage is TRBJ2-1, with 9 bases identical to TRBD1. V dropped 2 bases and J dropped 7; count of bases not matched to a gene: 6. The CDR3 extends over 15 amino acids. The germline V gene encodes CDR1 MNHEY and CDR2 SMNVEV (reference sequence). CDR3 protein: CASSLTGTGWNEQFF. The DNA for the CDR3 is TGTGCCAGCAGTTTAACCGGGACAGGGTGGAATGAGCAGTTCTTC.

The chain carries TRBV18 and TRBJ2-2; D gene unclear. From germline, CDR1 is KGHSH and CDR2 LQKENI. The CDR3 runs to 14 residues. V lost 4 bases and J 3 bases, leaving 9 bases between the germline ends. CDR3 DNA sequence: TGTGCCAGCTCACGGCGGTCGGACACCGGGGAGCTGTTTTTT. Its protein is CASSRRSDTGELFF.

The CDR3, as DNA: TGTGCCAGCAGCCTCGGAGCCGGGACAGGGGGCTCCTACGAGCAGTACTTC. This sequence encodes CASSLGAGTGGSYEQYF. The chain carries TRBV13 and TRBJ2-7; 11 bases are a match to TRBD1. From germline, CDR1 is PRHDT and CDR2 FYEKMQ (reference sequence). Unmatched junction bases numbered 9, after V lost 5 bases and J lost 0 bases. There are 17 residues in the CDR3. Together with reference TRBV13 and TRBJ2-7, the CDR3 gives the full variable domain: AAGVIQSPRHLIKEKRETATLKCYPIPRHDTVYWYQQGPGQDPQFLISFYEKMQSDKGSIPDRFSAQQFSDYHSELNMSSLELGDSALYFCASSLGAGTGGSYEQYFGPGTRLTVT.

CDR3 amino acids: CASSLEGRSTDTQYF. CDR3 DNA sequence: TGCGCCAGCAGCCTAGAGGGACGGAGCACAGATACGCAGTATTTT. This chain joins TRBV4-1 and TRBJ2-3; perhaps D is TRBD1 or TRBD2 (5 bases each). V gave up 4 bases and J gave up 0 bases, with 11 bases separating them. The CDR3 runs to 15 residues. Germline CDR1 reads MGHRA; CDR2 reads YSYEKL.

The CDR3 bases are TGTGCCAGCAGCTTACGCGGACAGGGGGCTGTCCAGCCCCAGCATTTT. It yields the protein CASSLRGQGAVQPQHF. This chain uses TRBV7-8 with TRBJ1-5, with 11 bases identical to TRBD1. V dropped 2 bases and J dropped 7; count of bases not matched to a gene: 7. CDR3 length: 16 amino acids. CDR1 is SGHVS, CDR2 FQNEAQ, per germline.

The chain has TRBV7-9 and TRBJ2-7; no clear D gene. This CDR3 has 15 residues. CDR1 and CDR2 from the germline V gene are SEHNR and FQNEAQ (reference sequence). V lost 5 bases and J 0 bases, leaving 14 bases between the germline ends. The chain's CDR3 is CASSRTKASSYEQYF. CDR3 bases: TGTGCCAGCAGCCGAACAAAGGCGAGCTCCTACGAGCAGTACTTC.

The chain is built from TRBV7-9 and TRBJ1-3; the D gene is possibly TRBD1 (6 bases). The CDR3 contains 14 residues. Looked up from germline, CDR1 is SEHNR and CDR2 is FQNEAQ (reference sequence). The germline V and J ends were trimmed by 8 bases and 4 bases, with 15 bases remaining between them. The CDR3 region is CASGQQGFGNTIYF. The CDR3 nucleotides are TGTGCCAGCGGCCAACAGGGATTCGGAAACACCATATATTTT.

This chain connects TRBV19 to TRBJ2-3; either TRBD1 or TRBD2 may supply D (5 bases each). Per germline, CDR1 LNHDA and CDR2 SQIVND (reference sequence). V was clipped by 7 bases and J by 1 base, with 12 bases between them. CDR3 size: 14 residues. As DNA, the CDR3 is TGTGCCAGTAAAGGGACCGGTGGCACAGATACGCAGTATTTT. This encodes CASKGTGGTDTQYF.

The chain is built from TRBV7-9 and TRBJ2-5; D ambiguous. The V gene's germline CDR1 is SEHNR and CDR2 FQNEAQ (reference sequence). The CDR3 is 15 residues long. Trimming removed 4 bases at V and 5 bases at J, with 17 bases between. The CDR3 spells CASSSPPTTLETQYF. In nucleotides, the CDR3 is TGTGCCAGCAGCTCCCCACCTACCACCTTGGAGACCCAGTACTTC.

The gene calls are TRBV7-8 and TRBJ2-2; a possible D gene is TRBD2 (6 bases). The CDR3 sequence is 17 residues long. Trimming removed 6 bases from V and 3 bases from J, with 20 bases in between. CDR1 is SGHVS and CDR2 is FQNEAQ in the germline V gene. The CDR3 bases are TGTGCCAGCAGGGGGACCGCCGACGGGGGAGACACCGGGGAGCTGTTTTTT. Residues: CASRGTADGGDTGELFF. The complete variable domain, with remaining parts taken from reference TRBV7-8 and TRBJ2-2, reads GAGVSQSPRYKVAKRGQDVALRCDPISGHVSLFWYQQALGQGPEFLTYFQNEAQLDKSGLPSDRFFAERPEGSVSTLKIQRTQQEDSAVYLCASRGTADGGDTGELFFGEGSRLTVL.

The chain carries TRBV4-2 and TRBJ2-2; 8 nucleotides match TRBD2. The CDR3 runs to 14 residues. Per the germline V gene, CDR1 is LGHNA and CDR2 is YNFKEQ. Trimming removed 4 bases from V and 4 bases from J; junction bases left unmatched: 2. CDR3 sequence reads: CASSLAGLTGELFF. CDR3 bases: TGTGCCAGCAGCCTAGCGGGGCTCACCGGGGAGCTGTTTTTT.

The CDR3 bases are TGCGCCAGCAGCCAAGGGGGGAATGAGCAGTTCTTC. Protein product: CASSQGGNEQFF. The chain recombines TRBV4-1 with TRBJ2-1; D possibly uses TRBD1 or TRBD2 (5 bases each). The CDR3 consists of 12 residues. V shed 1 base and J shed 7 bases, with 5 bases lying between them. The V gene's germline CDR1 is MGHRA and CDR2 YSYEKL.

This chain uses TRBV14 with TRBJ2-1; 8 bases line up with TRBD2. The CDR3 runs to 13 residues. V trimming: 8 bases; J trimming: 7 bases; junction bases outside the gene matches: 7. The germline V gene has CDR1 SGHDN and CDR2 FVKESK. CDR3 in amino acids: CASSSGSFNEQFF. CDR3 nucleotides: TGTGCCAGCTCGAGCGGGAGTTTTAATGAGCAGTTCTTC.

V and J are TRBV5-6 and TRBJ1-5; no reliable D call. Germline V gene sequence: CDR1 SGHDT, CDR2 YYEEEE. With 2 bases removed from V and 2 bases from J, the gap between germline ends came to 11 bases. This CDR3 has 15 amino acids. The CDR3 here is CASSFGVLGNQPQHF. CDR3 DNA: TGTGCCAGCAGCTTTGGGGTTTTAGGCAATCAGCCCCAGCATTTT. The variable domain in full, with the rest retrieved from reference TRBV5-6 and TRBJ1-5, is DAGVTQSPTHLIKTRGQQVTLRCSPKSGHDTVSWYQQALGQGPQFIFQYYEEEERQRGNFPDRFSGHQFPNYSSELNVNALLLGDSALYLCASSFGVLGNQPQHFGDGTRLSIL.

This chain uses TRBV29-1 with TRBJ2-7, with D possibly matching TRBD2 (5 bases). Looked up from germline, CDR1 is SQVTM and CDR2 is ANQGSEA. The V gene lost 7 bases and the J gene lost 4 bases, with 17 bases spanning the gap. The CDR3 sequence is 13 residues long. The DNA for the CDR3 is TGCAGCGCAGCGTTCGGGAACTCGTACGAGCAGTACTTC. As protein: CSAAFGNSYEQYF.

The chain couples TRBV5-4 to TRBJ2-7, with 9 bases matching TRBD2. Germline lookup yields CDR1 SGHNT and CDR2 YYREEE (reference sequence). V was pared by 0 bases and J by 2 bases, with 3 bases of the junction left unmatched. The CDR3 loop spans 15 amino acids. Here the CDR3 reads CASSLAGGRAYEQYF. In DNA, the CDR3 is TGTGCCAGCAGCTTGGCCGGCGGGAGGGCCTACGAGCAGTACTTC.

This clone was counted between two and nine times. The V call is TRBV27, the J call TRBJ1-5; TRBD1 agrees at 11 bases. V lost 5 bases to trimming and J lost 1 base; unmatched junction nucleotides: 4. The CDR3 is made up of 16 amino acids. Germline loops: CDR1 MNHEY, CDR2 SMNVEV (reference sequence). The CDR3 nucleotides read TGTGCCAGCAGTGGACAGGGGGCGGCGAGCAATCAGCCCCAGCATTTT. It is translated as CASSGQGAASNQPQHF.

The CDR3 DNA reads TGTGCCAGCAGCTGGGACAGCTCTGGAAACACCATATATTTT. It specifies CASSWDSSGNTIYF. V and J are TRBV13 and TRBJ1-3; 7 bases line up with TRBD1. CDR3 length: 14 residues. Trimming at V came to 4 bases and at J to 0 bases, leaving 0 bases not matched to a gene. The V gene's germline CDR1 is PRHDT and CDR2 FYEKMQ (reference sequence).

CDR3 DNA sequence: TGTGCCAGCAGTGAGGGCGGGAGGGCCTACGAGCAGTACTTC. Amino acids: CASSEGGRAYEQYF. The V gene is TRBV6-1, the J gene TRBJ2-7, with TRBD2 identical over 9 bases. V was clipped by 3 bases and J by 2 bases; unmatched bases: 2. Germline V gene lookup returns CDR1 MNHNS and CDR2 SASEGT. The CDR3 loop spans 14 amino acids.

J is TRBJ2-7 and V is TRBV19; 9 bases align to TRBD2. V lost 4 bases to trimming and J lost 3 bases; unmatched junction nucleotides: 7. The CDR3 has 15 residues. From germline, CDR1 is LNHDA and CDR2 SQIVND (reference sequence). CDR3: CASSTLAGVGYEQYF. CDR3 nucleotides: TGTGCCAGTAGTACCTTAGCGGGAGTGGGCTACGAGCAGTACTTC. The complete variable domain, with remaining parts taken from reference TRBV19 and TRBJ2-7, reads DGGITQSPKYLFRKEGQNVTLSCEQNLNHDAMYWYRQDPGQGLRLIYYSQIVNDFQKGDIAEGYSVSREKKESFPLTVTSAQKNPTAFYLCASSTLAGVGYEQYFGPGTRLTVT.

The rearrangement uses TRBV6-6 and TRBJ1-2, with 7 bases lining up with TRBD1. Per germline, CDR1 MNHNY and CDR2 SVGAGI (reference sequence). V lost 4 bases and J lost 3; bases outside the gene matches: 11. CDR3 length equals 16 residues. CDR3 in DNA: TGTGCCAGCAGTTCTAAAACGGGACAGTTAGACTATGGCTACACCTTC. Its translation is CASSSKTGQLDYGYTF.

The chain joins TRBV30 to TRBJ1-1, with TRBD1 matching over 7 bases. Germline V gene data show CDR1 as GTSNPN and CDR2 as SVGIG (reference sequence). Germline trimming cut 6 bases from V and 2 bases from J; bases unmatched to any gene: 12. The CDR3 extends over 15 amino acids. This chain's CDR3 is CACRLRGDKNTEAFF. DNA of the CDR3: TGTGCCTGCCGTCTCAGGGGGGATAAAAACACTGAAGCTTTCTTT.

The rearrangement links TRBV19 to TRBJ2-1, with D maybe TRBD2 (6 bases). The V end lost 5 bases, the J end lost 10 bases, and 12 bases lay between the germline ends. The CDR3 is 12 residues long. Germline-derived CDR1 and CDR2 are LNHDA and SQIVND (reference sequence). The CDR3 loop reads CASSFPGLEQFF. In DNA form, the CDR3 reads TGTGCCAGTAGTTTTCCGGGACTCGAGCAGTTCTTC.

This chain connects TRBV5-1 to TRBJ2-1; the match to TRBD2 covers 11 bases. The germline V gene has CDR1 SGHRS and CDR2 YFSETQ. This CDR3 has 14 residues. With V trimmed by 6 bases and J by 8 bases, 7 bases remained unmatched. CDR3 in amino acids: CASNLAGGGDEQFF. As DNA, the CDR3 is TGCGCCAGCAACCTAGCGGGAGGAGGTGATGAGCAGTTCTTC.

The chain combines TRBV13 with TRBJ2-3; 7 bases match TRBD2. The V gene's germline CDR1 is PRHDT and CDR2 FYEKMQ (reference sequence). V lost 1 base, J lost 3 bases, and 4 bases stayed unmatched. This CDR3 is built from 15 residues. This chain's CDR3 is CASSLEAGRTDTQYF. CDR3 in DNA: TGTGCCAGCAGCTTAGAAGCGGGGAGGACAGATACGCAGTATTTT.